This T cell receptor beta chain was identified during a study of PD-1 blockade in mismatch repair-deficient tumors. General study findings and limits: Tumor-resident clones, often absent from pretreatment blood, expanded after pembrolizumab and then contracted.

As to this clone: Its target is not known.

As for time point: 10-day in vitro stimulation with candidate neoantigen peptide 5. A few pembrolizumab responders had their TCRs sequenced. Each of about seven ELISpot-reactive candidate peptides was used for approximately eleven-day stimulation. The germline V gene has CDR1 SGHRS and CDR2 YFSETQ. This CDR3 is built from 14 residues. V lost 1 base and J lost 3, with 10 bases in between. Libraries were prepared by immunoSEQ multiplex PCR; TCRdb keeps only in-frame clonotypes and omits some of them. The sample has about 15,000 clones, 70% to 85% seen once; the top ten hold over 9.5%. This receptor was obtained from an adult with mismatch repair-deficient cancer. The V and J genes are TRBV5-1 and TRBJ1-2; tentative D call: TRBD1 (6 bases). The source material was cells cultured in vitro, sampled from a patient treated with pembrolizumab. The CDR3, as DNA: TGCGCCAGCAGCTTGCCCAGGGGTGACTATGGCTACACCTTC. Translation gives CASSLPRGDYGYTF.